This TCR beta chain comes out of a study of T-cell reconstitution after alpha-beta-depleted transplantation in children. Overall study findings and caveats: Surviving recipient T cells and thymic progenitors produced the high day-60 TCRbeta diversity seen in some patients.

The TCRbeta library incorporated unique molecular identifiers. One entry per CDR3 protein results from TCRdb running MiXCR on the PCR reads. The sample shows about 980,000 distinct CDR3 sequences, roughly 31% of them seen only once. V was pared by 6 bases and J by 5 bases, with 8 bases of the junction left unmatched. The CDR3 totals 14 residues. Note on this clonotype: What it binds is not known.

This TCR derives from a boy younger than two who had a stem cell transplant for SCID, so the T cells may come from the graft donor. The chain links TRBV12-3 or TRBV12-4 to TRBJ2-5; TRBD2 matches 8 bases. Sequenced material: PBMCs, mostly from graft donor cells, taken 360 days after TCRalphabeta/CD19-depleted stem cell transplant. This CDR3 is CASRGLARGETQYF. The CDR3 nucleotides are TGTGCCAGCAGAGGACTAGCCCGAGGGGAGACCCAGTACTTC.